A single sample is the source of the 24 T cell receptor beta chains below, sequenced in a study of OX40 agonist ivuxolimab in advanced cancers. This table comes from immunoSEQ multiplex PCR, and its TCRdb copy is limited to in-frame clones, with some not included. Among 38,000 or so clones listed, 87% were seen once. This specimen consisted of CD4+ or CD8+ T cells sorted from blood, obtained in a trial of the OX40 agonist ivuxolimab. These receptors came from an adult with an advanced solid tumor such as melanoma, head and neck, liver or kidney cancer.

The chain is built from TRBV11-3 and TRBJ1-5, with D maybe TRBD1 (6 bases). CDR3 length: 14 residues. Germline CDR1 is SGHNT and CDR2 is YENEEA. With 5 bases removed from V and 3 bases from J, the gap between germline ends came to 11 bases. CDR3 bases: TGTGCCAGCAGCCAAACAGGGCTCAATCAGCCCCAGCATTTT. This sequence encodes CASSQTGLNQPQHF.

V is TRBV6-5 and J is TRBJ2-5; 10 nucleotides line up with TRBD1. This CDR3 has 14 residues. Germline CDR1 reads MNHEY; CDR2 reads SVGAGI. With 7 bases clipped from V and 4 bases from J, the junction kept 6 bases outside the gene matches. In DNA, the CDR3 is TGTGCCAGCAAGAGGGACAGGGGAGGAGAGACCCAGTACTTC. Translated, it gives CASKRDRGGETQYF.

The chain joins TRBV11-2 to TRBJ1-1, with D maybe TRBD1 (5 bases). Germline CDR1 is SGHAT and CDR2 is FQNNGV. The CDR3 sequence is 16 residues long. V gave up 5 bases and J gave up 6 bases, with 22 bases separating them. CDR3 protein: CASSPAPRGFLAEAFF. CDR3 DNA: TGTGCCAGCAGCCCAGCCCCGAGGGGTTTCTTGGCTGAAGCTTTCTTT.

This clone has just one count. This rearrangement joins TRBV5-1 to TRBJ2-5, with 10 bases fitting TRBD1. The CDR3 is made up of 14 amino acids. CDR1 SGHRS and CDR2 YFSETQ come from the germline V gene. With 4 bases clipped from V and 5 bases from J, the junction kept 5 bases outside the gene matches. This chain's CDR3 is CASSPGTGDETQYF. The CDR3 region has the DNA TGCGCCAGCAGCCCCGGGACAGGGGATGAGACCCAGTACTTC.

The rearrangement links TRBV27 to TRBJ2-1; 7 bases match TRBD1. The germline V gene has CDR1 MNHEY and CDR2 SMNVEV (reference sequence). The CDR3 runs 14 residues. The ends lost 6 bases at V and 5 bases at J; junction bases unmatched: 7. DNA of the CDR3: TGTGCCAGCAGCCGGGACAGACCCCACAATGAGCAGTTCTTC. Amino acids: CASSRDRPHNEQFF.

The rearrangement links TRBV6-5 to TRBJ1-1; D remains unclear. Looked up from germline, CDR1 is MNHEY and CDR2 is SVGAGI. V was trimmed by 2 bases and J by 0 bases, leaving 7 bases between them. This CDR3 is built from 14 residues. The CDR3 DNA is TGTGCCAGCAGTTACGGGGTCATGAACACTGAAGCTTTCTTT. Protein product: CASSYGVMNTEAFF.

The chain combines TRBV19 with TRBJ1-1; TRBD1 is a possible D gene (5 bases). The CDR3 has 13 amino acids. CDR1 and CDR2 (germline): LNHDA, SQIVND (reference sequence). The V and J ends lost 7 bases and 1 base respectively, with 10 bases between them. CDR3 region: CASTTRENTEAFF. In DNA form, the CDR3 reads TGTGCCAGTACCACCAGGGAGAACACTGAAGCTTTCTTT.

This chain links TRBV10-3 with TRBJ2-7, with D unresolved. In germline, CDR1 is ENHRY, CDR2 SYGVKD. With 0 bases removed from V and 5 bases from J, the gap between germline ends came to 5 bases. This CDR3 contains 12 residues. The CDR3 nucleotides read TGTGCCATCAGTGAGTCTGGGAACGAGCAGTACTTC. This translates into CAISESGNEQYF.

DNA for the CDR3: TGTGCCAGCAGCTTAGGGGGTGAGCAGTTCTTC. Amino acid sequence: CASSLGGEQFF. The chain employs TRBV7-3 and TRBJ2-1; D tentatively reads TRBD1 or TRBD2 (5 bases each). The germline V gene encodes CDR1 SGHTA and CDR2 FQGTGA. This CDR3 comprises 11 residues. V was trimmed by 2 bases and J by 9 bases, leaving 5 bases between them. Full variable domain (outside the CDR3, taken from reference TRBV7-3 and TRBJ2-1): GAGVSQTPSNKVTEKGKYVELRCDPISGHTALYWYRQSLGQGPEFLIYFQGTGAADDSGLPNDRFFAVRPEGSVSTLKIQRTERGDSAVYLCASSLGGEQFFGPGTRLTVL.

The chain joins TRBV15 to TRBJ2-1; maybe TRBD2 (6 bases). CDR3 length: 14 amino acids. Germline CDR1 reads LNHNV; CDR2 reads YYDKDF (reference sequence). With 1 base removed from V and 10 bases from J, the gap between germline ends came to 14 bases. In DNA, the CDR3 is TGTGCCACCAGCAGAGTGATGGGGGAGGTAGAGCAGTTCTTC. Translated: CATSRVMGEVEQFF.

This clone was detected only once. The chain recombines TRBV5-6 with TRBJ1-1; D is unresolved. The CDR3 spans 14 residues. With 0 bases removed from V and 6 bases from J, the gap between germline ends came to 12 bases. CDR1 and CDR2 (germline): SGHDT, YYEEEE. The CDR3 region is CASSLEPEKAEAFF. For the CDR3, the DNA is TGTGCCAGCAGCTTGGAGCCAGAGAAGGCTGAAGCTTTCTTT.

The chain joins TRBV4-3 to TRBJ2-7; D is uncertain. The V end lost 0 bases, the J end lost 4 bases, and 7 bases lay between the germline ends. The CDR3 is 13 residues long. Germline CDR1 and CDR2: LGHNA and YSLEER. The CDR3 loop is CASSQEGRYEQYF. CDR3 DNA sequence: TGCGCCAGCAGCCAAGAAGGGCGATACGAGCAGTACTTC.

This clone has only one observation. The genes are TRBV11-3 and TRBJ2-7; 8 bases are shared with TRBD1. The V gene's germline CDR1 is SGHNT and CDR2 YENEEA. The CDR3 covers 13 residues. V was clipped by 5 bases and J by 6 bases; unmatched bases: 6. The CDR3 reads CASSVGQAFEQYF. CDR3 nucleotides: TGTGCCAGCAGCGTGGGACAGGCTTTCGAGCAGTACTTC.

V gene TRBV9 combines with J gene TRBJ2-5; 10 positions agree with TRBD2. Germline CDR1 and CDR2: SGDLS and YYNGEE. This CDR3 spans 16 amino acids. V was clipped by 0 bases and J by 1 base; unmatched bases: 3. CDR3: CASSVDPSGGQETQYF. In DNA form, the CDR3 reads TGTGCCAGCAGCGTAGACCCTAGCGGGGGCCAAGAGACCCAGTACTTC.

CDR3 DNA: TGTGCCAGCAGTCCCCTTGTCGGATATAGCAATCAGCCCCAGCATTTT. It is translated as CASSPLVGYSNQPQHF. The chain couples TRBV28 to TRBJ1-5; D not certain. Germline loops: CDR1 MDHEN, CDR2 SYDVKM. The CDR3 sequence is 16 residues long. Between the trimmed V and J ends, which lost 5 bases and 0 bases, there was a span of 14 bases.

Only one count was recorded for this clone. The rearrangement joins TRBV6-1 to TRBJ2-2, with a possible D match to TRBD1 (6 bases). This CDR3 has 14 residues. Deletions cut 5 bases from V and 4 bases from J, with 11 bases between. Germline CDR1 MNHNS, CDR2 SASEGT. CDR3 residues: CASSLQGSTGELFF. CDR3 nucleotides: TGTGCCAGCAGTCTACAGGGCTCCACCGGGGAGCTGTTTTTT.

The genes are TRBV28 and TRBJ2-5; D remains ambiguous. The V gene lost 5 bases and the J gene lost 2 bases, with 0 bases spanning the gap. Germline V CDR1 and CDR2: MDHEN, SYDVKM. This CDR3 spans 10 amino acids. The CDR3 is CASSQETQYF. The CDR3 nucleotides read TGTGCCAGCAGTCAAGAGACCCAGTACTTC.

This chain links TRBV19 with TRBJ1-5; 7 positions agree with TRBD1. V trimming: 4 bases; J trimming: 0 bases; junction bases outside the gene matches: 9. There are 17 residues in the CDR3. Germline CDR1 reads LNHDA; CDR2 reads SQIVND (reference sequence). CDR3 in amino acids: CASSRGTARNSNQPQHF. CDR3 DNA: TGTGCCAGTAGTAGGGGGACAGCGAGAAATAGCAATCAGCCCCAGCATTTT.

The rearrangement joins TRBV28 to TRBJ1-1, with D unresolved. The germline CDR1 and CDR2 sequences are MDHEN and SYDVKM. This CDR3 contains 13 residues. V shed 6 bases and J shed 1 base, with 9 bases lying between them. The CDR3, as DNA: TGTGCCAGCAGCATCGTGCCGAACACTGAAGCTTTCTTT. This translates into CASSIVPNTEAFF.

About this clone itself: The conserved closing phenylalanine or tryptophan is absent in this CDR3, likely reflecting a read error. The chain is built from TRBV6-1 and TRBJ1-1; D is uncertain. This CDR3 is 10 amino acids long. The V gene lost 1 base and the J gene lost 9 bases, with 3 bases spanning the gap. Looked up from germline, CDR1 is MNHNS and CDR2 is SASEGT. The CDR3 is CASSEEKAFL. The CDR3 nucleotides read TGTGCCAGCAGTGAAGAAAAAGCTTTCCTT.

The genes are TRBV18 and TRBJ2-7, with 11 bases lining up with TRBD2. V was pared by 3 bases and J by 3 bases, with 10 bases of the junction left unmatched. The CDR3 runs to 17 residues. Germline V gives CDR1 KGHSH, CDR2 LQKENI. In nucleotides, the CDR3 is TGTGCCAGCTCACCGGGAACTAGCGGGAGTTCGGGCTACGAGCAGTACTTC. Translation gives CASSPGTSGSSGYEQYF.

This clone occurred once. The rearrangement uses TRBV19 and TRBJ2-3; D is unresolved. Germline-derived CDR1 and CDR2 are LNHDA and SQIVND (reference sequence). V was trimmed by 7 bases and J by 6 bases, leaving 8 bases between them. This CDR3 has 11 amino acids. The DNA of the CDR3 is TGTGCCAGTACTTCCCGGGATACGCAGTATTTT. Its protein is CASTSRDTQYF.

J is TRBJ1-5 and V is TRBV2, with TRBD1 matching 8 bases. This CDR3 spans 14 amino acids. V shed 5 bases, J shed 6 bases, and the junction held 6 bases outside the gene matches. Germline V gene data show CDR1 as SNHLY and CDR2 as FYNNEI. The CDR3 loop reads CASSWTGRFQPQHF. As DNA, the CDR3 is TGTGCCAGCAGTTGGACAGGGCGGTTTCAGCCCCAGCATTTT.

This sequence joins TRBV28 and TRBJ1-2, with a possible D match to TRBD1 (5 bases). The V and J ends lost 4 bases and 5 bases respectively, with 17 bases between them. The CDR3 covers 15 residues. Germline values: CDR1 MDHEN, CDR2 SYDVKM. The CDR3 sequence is CASSSSGWGRYGYTF. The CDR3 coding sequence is TGTGCCAGCAGTTCTTCAGGGTGGGGACGGTATGGCTACACCTTC.